The T cell receptor beta chain described here comes from a study of neurological immune-mediated disorders. Study information: Multiple sclerosis patients (n ≈ 34) included around 31 with relapsing-remitting and 3 with secondary progressive disease.

Findings and limits, study-wide: TCR-beta repertoires seemed private in all groups, with no expanded CDR3 amino acid sequences shared. One related-CDR3 cluster, found by phylogenetic grouping, held repertoires of 18 of 34 multiple sclerosis patients and is a possible signature.

This clonotype was counted many times. The antigen is undetermined. The time point here: longitudinal time-point 2. Template-switch 5'RACE cDNA synthesis added a 10-nucleotide unique molecular identifier. TCRdb reprocessed the 5' RACE reads with MiXCR, giving one entry per CDR3 protein. Of 70,000 to 90,000 distinct CDR3 sequences detected, 5.8% appear once; the ten largest clones hold 7.9%. The receptor was isolated from a woman aged 55-70 years with multiple sclerosis. The source material was PBMCs.

CDR3 in DNA: TGCGCCAGCAGCTTGGTTGGCCTTAACTCTGGGGCCAACGTCCTGACTTTC. It codes for CASSLVGLNSGANVLTF. This sequence joins TRBV5-1 and TRBJ2-6; no definite D call. V was pared by 0 bases and J by 0 bases, with 10 bases between. The CDR3 is 17 residues long. In germline, CDR1 is SGHRS, CDR2 YFSETQ.